The present T cell receptor (beta chain) was sequenced within a study of T cell repertoires and HLA-DP antigens. Turning to this clone: Its matching antigen is unknown.

Broader study findings: The CD4+ repertoire was not split into naive and memory.

Measured with immunoSEQ multiplex PCR; TCRdb has only the in-frame clones, and not every one. In the table there are 65,000 to 90,000 clones, about four fifths of which are singletons. The CDR3 is 13 amino acids. Germline CDR1 and CDR2: SGHRS and YFSETQ. V was clipped by 4 bases and J by 5 bases, with 10 bases between them. Sequenced: CD4+ T cells from PBMCs. This sequence originates from a man between 60 and 75 years old in good health and CMV-seronegative. The genes are TRBV5-1 and TRBJ2-1, with D unresolved. The CDR3 reads CASSISSNNEQFF. The CDR3 nucleotides are TGCGCCAGCAGCATCTCTAGTAACAATGAGCAGTTCTTC.